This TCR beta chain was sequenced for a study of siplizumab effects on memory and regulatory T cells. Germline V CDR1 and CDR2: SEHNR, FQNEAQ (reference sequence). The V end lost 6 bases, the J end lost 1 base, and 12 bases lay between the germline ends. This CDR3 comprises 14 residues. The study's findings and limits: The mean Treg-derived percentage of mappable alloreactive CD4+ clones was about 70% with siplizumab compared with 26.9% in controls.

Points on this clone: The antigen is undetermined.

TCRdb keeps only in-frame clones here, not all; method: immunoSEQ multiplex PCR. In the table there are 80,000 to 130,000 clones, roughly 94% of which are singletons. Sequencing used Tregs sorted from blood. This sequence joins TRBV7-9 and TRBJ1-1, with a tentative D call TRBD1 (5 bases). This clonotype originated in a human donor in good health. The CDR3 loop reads CASSSGTANTEAFF. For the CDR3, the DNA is TGTGCCAGCAGTTCCGGGACGGCGAACACTGAAGCTTTCTTT.